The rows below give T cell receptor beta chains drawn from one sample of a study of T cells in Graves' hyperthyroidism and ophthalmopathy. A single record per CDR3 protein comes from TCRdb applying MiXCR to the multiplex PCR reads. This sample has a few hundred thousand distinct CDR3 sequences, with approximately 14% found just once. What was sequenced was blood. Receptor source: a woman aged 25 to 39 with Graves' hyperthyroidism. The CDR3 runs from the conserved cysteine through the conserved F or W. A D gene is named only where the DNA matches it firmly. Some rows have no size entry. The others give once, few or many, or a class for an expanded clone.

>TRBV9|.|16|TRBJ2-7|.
CANVQTRDLGAHEQYF
TGTGCCAACGTGCAGACCCGAGACTTAGGAGCCCACGAGCAGTACTTC
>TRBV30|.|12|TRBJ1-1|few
CAWWAVGTEAFF
TGTGCCTGGTGGGCGGTGGGAACTGAAGCTTTCTTT
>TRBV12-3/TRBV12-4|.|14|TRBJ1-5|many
CASSLGVATMPQHF
TGTGCCAGCAGTTTAGGGGTGGCCACGATGCCCCAGCATTTT
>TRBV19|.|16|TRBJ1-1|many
CASSIFTRAGGTEAFF
TGTGCCAGTAGTATTTTTACAAGAGCGGGGGGCACTGAAGCTTTCTTT
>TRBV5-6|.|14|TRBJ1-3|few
CASSWGISGNTIYF
TGTGCCAGCAGCTGGGGCATCTCTGGAAACACCATATATTTT
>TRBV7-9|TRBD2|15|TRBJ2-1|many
CASSQSGRALNEQFF
TGTGCCAGCAGCCAAAGCGGGAGGGCGCTGAATGAGCAGTTCTTC
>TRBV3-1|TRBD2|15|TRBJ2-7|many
CASSLAGVRTYEQYF
TGTGCCAGCAGTCTAGCGGGAGTTCGGACCTACGAGCAGTACTTC
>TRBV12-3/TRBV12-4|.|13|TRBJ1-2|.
CASRAPTGRGYTF
TGTGCCAGCAGAGCCCCGACGGGCCGGGGCTACACCTTC
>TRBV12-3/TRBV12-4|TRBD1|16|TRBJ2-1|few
CASSPTTGRSIDEQFF
TGTGCCAGCAGTCCCACGACAGGGAGAAGTATCGATGAGCAGTTCTTC
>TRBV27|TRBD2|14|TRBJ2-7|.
CARSFGGNSYEQYF
TGTGCCCGCAGTTTCGGGGGGAACAGCTACGAGCAGTACTTC
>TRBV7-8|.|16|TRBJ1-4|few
CASSPRDWHNNEKLFF
TGTGCCAGCAGCCCCCGCGACTGGCACAATAATGAAAAACTGTTTTTT
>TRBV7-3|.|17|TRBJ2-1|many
CASSLTPAGLGGGEQFF
TGTGCCAGCAGCTTAACACCAGCGGGTTTGGGAGGAGGTGAGCAGTTCTTC
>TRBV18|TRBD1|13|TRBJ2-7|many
CASTPGQGSEQYF
TGTGCCAGCACCCCGGGACAGGGCTCCGAGCAGTACTTC
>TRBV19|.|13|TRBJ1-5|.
CASSVVQDQPQHF
TGTGCCAGTAGTGTTGTACAGGATCAGCCCCAGCATTTT
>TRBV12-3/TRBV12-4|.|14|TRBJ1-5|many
CASSFSRQHQPQHF
TGTGCCAGCAGTTTTTCCAGACAACATCAGCCCCAGCATTTT
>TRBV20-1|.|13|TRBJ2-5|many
CSAPRPGRETQYF
TGCAGTGCTCCTCGCCCGGGTCGAGAGACCCAGTACTTC
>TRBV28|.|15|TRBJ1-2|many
CASSGPGTINYGYTF
TGTGCCAGCAGTGGCCCGGGCACGATTAACTATGGCTACACCTTC
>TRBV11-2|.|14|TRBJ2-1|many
CASSLDRWPSEQFF
TGTGCCAGCAGCTTAGATCGCTGGCCCTCTGAGCAGTTCTTC
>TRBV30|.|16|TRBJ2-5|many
CAWSVGSSALKETQYF
TGTGCCTGGAGTGTAGGAAGCTCAGCTTTAAAAGAGACCCAGTACTTC
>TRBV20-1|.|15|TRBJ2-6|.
CSARERQTGANVLTF
TGCAGTGCTAGAGAGCGACAGACTGGGGCCAACGTCCTGACTTTC
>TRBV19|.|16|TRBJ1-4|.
CASSIGLGTTNEKLFF
TGTGCCAGTAGTATTGGCCTCGGAACAACTAATGAAAAACTGTTTTTT
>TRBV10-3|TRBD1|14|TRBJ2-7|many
CAITPGTGVREQYF
TGTGCCATCACCCCCGGGACAGGGGTAAGAGAGCAGTACTTC
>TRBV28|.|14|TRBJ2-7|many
CASSLSDISYEQYF
TGTGCCAGCAGTCTTTCAGACATCTCCTACGAGCAGTACTTC
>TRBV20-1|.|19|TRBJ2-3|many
CSASRLGTYEHLSTDTQYF
TGCAGTGCTTCTAGGCTCGGGACATACGAGCACCTTAGCACAGATACGCAGTATTTT
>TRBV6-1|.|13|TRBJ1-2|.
CAKGTRCDYGYTF
TGTGCCAAAGGGACAAGGTGTGACTATGGCTACACCTTC
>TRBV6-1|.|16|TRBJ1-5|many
CASSEALQGPRGPQHF
TGTGCCAGCAGTGAAGCCTTACAGGGCCCCAGAGGGCCCCAGCATTTT
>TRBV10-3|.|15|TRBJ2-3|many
CAISGTGSSTDTQYF
TGTGCCATCAGTGGCACAGGGTCTAGCACAGATACGCAGTATTTT
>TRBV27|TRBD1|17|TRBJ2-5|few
CASSLRWGQGMQETQYF
TGTGCCAGCAGTTTACGCTGGGGACAGGGGATGCAAGAGACCCAGTACTTC
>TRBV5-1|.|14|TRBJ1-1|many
CASSGTEFGTEAFF
TGCGCCAGCAGCGGGACGGAGTTTGGCACTGAAGCTTTCTTT
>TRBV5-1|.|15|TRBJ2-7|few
CASSPSVGINYEQYF
TGCGCCAGCAGCCCCAGTGTAGGGATAAACTACGAGCAGTACTTC
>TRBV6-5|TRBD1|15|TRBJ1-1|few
CASSYANRGGTEAFF
TGTGCCAGCAGTTACGCGAACAGGGGGGGCACTGAAGCTTTCTTT
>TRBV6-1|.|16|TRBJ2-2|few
CASAPLQPENTGELFF
TGTGCCAGCGCGCCCTTACAACCTGAGAACACCGGGGAGCTGTTTTTT
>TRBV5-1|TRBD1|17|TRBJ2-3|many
CASSLVGDRGGGDTQYF
TGCGCCAGCAGCTTGGTGGGTGACAGGGGAGGTGGAGATACGCAGTATTTT
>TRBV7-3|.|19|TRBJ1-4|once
CASSTGPTGPPSTNEKLFF
TGTGCCAGCAGTACAGGACCCACAGGGCCCCCTTCAACTAATGAAAAACTGTTTTTT
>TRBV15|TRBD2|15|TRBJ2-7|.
CATQAGGPPNYEQYF
TGTGCCACTCAAGCGGGAGGGCCCCCAAACTACGAGCAGTACTTC
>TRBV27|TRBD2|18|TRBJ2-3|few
CASSLAPLAGLSTDTQYF
TGTGCCAGCAGTTTAGCGCCACTAGCGGGACTAAGCACAGATACGCAGTATTTT
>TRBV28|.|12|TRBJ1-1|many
CASSSWTAEAFF
TGTGCCAGCAGTTCCTGGACGGCTGAAGCTTTCTTT
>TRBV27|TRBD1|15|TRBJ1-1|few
CASSSRGAMNTEAFF
TGTGCCAGCAGTTCCAGGGGGGCCATGAACACTGAAGCTTTCTTT
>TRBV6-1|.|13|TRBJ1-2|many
CASSLDGDLGYTF
TGTGCCAGCAGTTTGGACGGGGACTTGGGCTACACCTTC
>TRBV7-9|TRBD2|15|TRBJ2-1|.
CASSLLAGGGYEQFF
TGTGCCAGCAGTCTTCTAGCGGGAGGGGGTTATGAGCAGTTCTTC
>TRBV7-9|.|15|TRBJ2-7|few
CASSLVSGGTSEQYF
TGTGCCAGCAGCTTAGTTTCCGGGGGAACCAGCGAGCAGTACTTC
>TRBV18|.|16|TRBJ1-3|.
CASSPTSESSGNTIYF
TGTGCCAGCTCACCCACGAGTGAAAGCTCTGGAAACACCATATATTTT
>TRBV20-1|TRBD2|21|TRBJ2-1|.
CSARDEGLAGLTRIGYNEQFF
TGCAGTGCTAGAGATGAAGGACTAGCGGGACTAACCCGGATTGGATACAATGAGCAGTTCTTC
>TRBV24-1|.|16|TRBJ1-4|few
CATMVPGAPGIEKLFF
TGTGCCACCATGGTCCCCGGGGCGCCAGGGATCGAAAAACTGTTTTTT
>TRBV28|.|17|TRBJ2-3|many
CASSLSGIGAHTDTQYF
TGTGCCAGCAGTTTATCGGGAATAGGGGCCCACACAGATACGCAGTATTTT